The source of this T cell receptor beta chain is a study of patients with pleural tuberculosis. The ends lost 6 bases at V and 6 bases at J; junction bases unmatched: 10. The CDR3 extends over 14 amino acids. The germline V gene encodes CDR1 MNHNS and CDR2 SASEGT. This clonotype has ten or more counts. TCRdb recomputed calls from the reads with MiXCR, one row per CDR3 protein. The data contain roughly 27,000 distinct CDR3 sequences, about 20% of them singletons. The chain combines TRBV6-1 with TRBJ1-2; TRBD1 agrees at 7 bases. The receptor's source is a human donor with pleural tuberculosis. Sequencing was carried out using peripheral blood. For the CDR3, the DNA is TGTGCCAGCAGCAGGGACAGCAACGATAATGGCTACACCTTC. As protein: CASSRDSNDNGYTF.